This paragraph reports one T cell receptor (beta chain). Its specific antigen is unknown. Per-base quality was not reported, and no clone a single base away is much larger than it. These data belong to a study of blood T cell repertoires in COVID-19 (dated by TCRdb to the early 2020s). Background for the entire study: The collaborator samples originated in the United States, Italy and Spain and spanned the acute and convalescent phases of COVID-19. The material from the prospective study consisted of cDNA or gDNA derived from T cells, B-cell-depleted T cells, or PBMCs. Deeply sampled blood TCRbeta repertoires from subjects exposed to, actively infected with, or recovered from COVID-19 were included in the dataset. The repertoires were made available in a free public database intended to serve as a resource for research on the immune response to SARS-CoV-2. The samples were drawn from two sources: the first 160 participants of the ongoing ImmuneRACE study, and about 1,300 subjects contributed by 6 global collaborators. Sample metadata almost always included a de-identified subject ID, COVID-19 status, age in years and sex. Where available, HLA class I and class II types were obtained from metadata supplied by the sample provider rather than from assay-based typing. Results the study describes overall, beyond this receptor: The amount of clinical and demographic metadata varied by source and participant and was provided uncurated.

TCRbeta CDR3 regions were amplified from genomic DNA by means of the immunoSEQ Assay, a bias-controlled multiplex PCR. In the original analysis: The number of nucleated cells in each sample was estimated by amplification of reference gene primers within the assay. To quantify the absolute abundance of each unique TCRbeta CDR3 rearrangement, sequence reads were collapsed and filtered. For each sample, productive Simpson clonality was calculated as the square root of Simpson's diversity index over productive rearrangements. Held by TCRdb, this immuneACCESS table contains in-frame sequences only and omits some clones. Under half of the omission traces to an unresolved V gene where checked; the cause of the rest is unknown. D and trimming come from the DNA, and the V and J calls and clone size come from that table. Within this sample are about 330,000 clones, with around nine tenths of them counted one time only. The ten largest clonotypes hold approximately 4% of the sample.

According to the germline V gene, CDR1 reads KGHSH and CDR2 reads LQKENI. The cysteine opens and the phenylalanine closes a CDR3 of 13 amino acids. Only the CDR3 part of the read is kept: 39 bases, read in frame from the first base. V is reduced by 2 bases and J by 5 bases, leaving a spacing of 9 bases between them. Collaborating institutions collected whole blood in K2EDTA tubes following their own protocols. For TCRbeta analysis, collaborators shipped samples as frozen whole blood, isolated PBMCs, or DNA extracted from either of those sample types. The TCR was taken from a woman in her forties or fifties with active or convalescent COVID-19. This receptor chain uses TRBV18 and TRBJ2-5, with an unclear D gene assignment. The specimen sequenced was peripheral blood. The CDR3 region: CASSPVLEETQYF. The nucleotide sequence is TGTGCCAGCTCACCAGTGCTCGAGGAGACCCAGTACTTC.